This TCR beta chain is drawn from a study of cytomegalovirus exposure and HLA in healthy donors. Whole-study results and caveats: In presence/absence analyses, roughly uniform sequencing depth across donors was assumed. There were some public TCRs occurring in many donors, but most TCR sequences were rare.

This clone turned up a few times. Its matching antigen is unknown. This PCR relied on a set of 60 Vbeta primers and 13 Jbeta primers. Sequencing used immunoSEQ multiplex PCR; TCRdb keeps in-frame clones, though not all of them. The sample consists of around 210,000 clones, about 88% of them appearing once. Germline V CDR1 and CDR2: SNHLY, FYNNEI. The CDR3 has 13 amino acids. J gave up 1 base and V 6 bases, and 2 bases lay outside the gene matches. The chain has TRBV2 and TRBJ1-2; 7 bases align to TRBD1. Specimen: PBMCs. The sequence derives from a girl aged 2-10 years in good health and CMV-seronegative. This CDR3 is CASSRGFNYGYTF. In DNA, the CDR3 is TGTGCCAGCAGCAGGGGGTTTAACTATGGCTACACCTTC.